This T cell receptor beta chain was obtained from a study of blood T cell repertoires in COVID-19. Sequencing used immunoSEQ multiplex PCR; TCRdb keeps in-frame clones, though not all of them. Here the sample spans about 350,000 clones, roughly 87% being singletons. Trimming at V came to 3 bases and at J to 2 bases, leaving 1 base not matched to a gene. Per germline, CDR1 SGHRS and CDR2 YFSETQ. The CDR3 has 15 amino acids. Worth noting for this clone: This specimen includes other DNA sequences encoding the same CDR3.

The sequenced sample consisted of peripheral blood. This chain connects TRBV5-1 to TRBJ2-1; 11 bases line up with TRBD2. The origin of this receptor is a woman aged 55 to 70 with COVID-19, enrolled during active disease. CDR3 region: CASSSTSGAYNEQFF. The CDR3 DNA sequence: TGCGCCAGCAGCTCGACTAGCGGGGCCTACAATGAGCAGTTCTTC. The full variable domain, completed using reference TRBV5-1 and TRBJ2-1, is KAGVTQTPRYLIKTRGQQVTLSCSPISGHRSVSWYQQTPGQGLQFLFEYFSETQRNKGNFPGRFSGRQFSNSRSEMNVSTLELGDSALYLCASSSTSGAYNEQFFGPGTRLTVL.